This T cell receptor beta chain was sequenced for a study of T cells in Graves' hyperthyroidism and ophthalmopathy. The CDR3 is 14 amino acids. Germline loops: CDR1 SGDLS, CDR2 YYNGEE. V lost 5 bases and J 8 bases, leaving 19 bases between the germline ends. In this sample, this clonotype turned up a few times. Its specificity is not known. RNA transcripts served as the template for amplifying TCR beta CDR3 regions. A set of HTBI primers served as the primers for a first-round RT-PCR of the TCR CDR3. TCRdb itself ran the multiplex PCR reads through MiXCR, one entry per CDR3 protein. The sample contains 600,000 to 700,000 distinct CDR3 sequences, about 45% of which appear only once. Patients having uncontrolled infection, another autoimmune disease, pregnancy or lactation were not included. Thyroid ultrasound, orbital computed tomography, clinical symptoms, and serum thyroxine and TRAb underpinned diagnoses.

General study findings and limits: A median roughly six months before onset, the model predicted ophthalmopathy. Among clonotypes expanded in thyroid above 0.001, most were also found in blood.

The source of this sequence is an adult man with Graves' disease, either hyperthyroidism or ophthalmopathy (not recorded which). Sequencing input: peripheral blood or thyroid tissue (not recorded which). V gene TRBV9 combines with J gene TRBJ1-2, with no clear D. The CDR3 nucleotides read TGTGCCAGCAGTAATGGCCCGCGCGTAAGCGGCTACACCTTC. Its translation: CASSNGPRVSGYTF.